This T cell receptor (beta chain) was sequenced for a study of T cell repertoires in cytomegalovirus infection. Study in general: Signatures in public TCR beta sequences pointed to both CMV infection and matching HLA type. Whole-study results and caveats: CMV carriers with the relevant HLA were identified by cumulative public TCR beta family frequency. There were HLA-C-restricted CMV-specific TCR beta clonotypes dominating the ex vivo response.

Trimming removed 7 bases from V and 5 bases from J, with 21 bases in between. The germline V gene has CDR1 MNHEY and CDR2 SVGEGT. The CDR3 is 16 residues long. TCRdb fed the reads into MiXCR, producing one record per CDR3 protein. Found here are 310,000 or so distinct CDR3 sequences, under 30% of them singletons; the top ten hold more than 11%. This clonotype was picked up many times. What it binds is unknown. This TCR was recovered from a human donor in good health (CMV status not recorded). Some clones in this sample may be carry-over from other donors' samples. The V and J genes are TRBV6-2 or TRBV6-3 and TRBJ1-5, with D hard to call. Sequencing was done on a sample of PBMCs. The CDR3, as DNA: TGTGCCAGCAACGGCCCTTTTGGGCGATTGGATCAGCCCCAGCATTTT. As protein: CASNGPFGRLDQPQHF.